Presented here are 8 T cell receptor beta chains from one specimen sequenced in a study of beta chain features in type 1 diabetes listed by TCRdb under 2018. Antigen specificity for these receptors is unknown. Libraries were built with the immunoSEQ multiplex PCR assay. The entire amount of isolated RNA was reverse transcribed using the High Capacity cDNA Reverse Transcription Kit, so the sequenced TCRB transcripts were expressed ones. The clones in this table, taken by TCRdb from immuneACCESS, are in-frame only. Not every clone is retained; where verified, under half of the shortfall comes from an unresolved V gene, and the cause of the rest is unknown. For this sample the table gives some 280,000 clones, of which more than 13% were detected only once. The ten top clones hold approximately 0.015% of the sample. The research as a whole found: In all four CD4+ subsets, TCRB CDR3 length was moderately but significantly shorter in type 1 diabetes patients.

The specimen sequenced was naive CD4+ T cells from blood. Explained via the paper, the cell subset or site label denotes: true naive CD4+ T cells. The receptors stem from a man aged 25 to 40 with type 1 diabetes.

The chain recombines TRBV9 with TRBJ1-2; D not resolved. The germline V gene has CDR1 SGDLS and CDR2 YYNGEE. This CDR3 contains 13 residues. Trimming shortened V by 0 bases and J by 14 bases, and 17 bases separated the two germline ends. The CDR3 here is CASSVALAGSCTF. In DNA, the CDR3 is TGTGCCAGCAGCGTAGCTCTTGCAGGTTCATGTACCTTC.

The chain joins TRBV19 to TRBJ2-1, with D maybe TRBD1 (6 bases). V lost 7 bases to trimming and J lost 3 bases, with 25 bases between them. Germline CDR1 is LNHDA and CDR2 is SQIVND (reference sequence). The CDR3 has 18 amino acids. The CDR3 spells CASKGWDTKRGLYNEQFF. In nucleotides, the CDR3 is TGTGCCAGTAAGGGGTGGGACACCAAGCGAGGACTCTACAATGAGCAGTTCTTC.

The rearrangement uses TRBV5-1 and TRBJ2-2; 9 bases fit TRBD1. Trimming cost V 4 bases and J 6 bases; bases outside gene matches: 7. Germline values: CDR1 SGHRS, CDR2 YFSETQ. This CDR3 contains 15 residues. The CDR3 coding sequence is TGCGCCAGCAGCCTGGACAGGGGAGGTCCCGGGGAGCTGTTTTTT. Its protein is CASSLDRGGPGELFF.

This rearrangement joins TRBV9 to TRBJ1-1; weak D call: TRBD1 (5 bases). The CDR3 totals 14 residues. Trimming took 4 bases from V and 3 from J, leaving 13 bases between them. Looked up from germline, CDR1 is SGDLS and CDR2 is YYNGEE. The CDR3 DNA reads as TGTGCCAGCAGCTTGACAGTCCGGGACACTGAAGCTTTCTTT. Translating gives CASSLTVRDTEAFF.

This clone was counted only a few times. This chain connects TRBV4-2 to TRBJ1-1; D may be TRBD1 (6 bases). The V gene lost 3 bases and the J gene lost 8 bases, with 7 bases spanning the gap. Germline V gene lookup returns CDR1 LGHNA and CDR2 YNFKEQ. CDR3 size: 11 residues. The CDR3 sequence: CASSHQGEAFF. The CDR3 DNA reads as TGTGCCAGCAGCCACCAGGGGGAAGCTTTCTTT.

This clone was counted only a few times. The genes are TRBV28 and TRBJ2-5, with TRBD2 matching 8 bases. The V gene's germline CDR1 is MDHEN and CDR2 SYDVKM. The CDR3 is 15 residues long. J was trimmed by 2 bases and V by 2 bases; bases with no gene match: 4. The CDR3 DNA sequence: TGTGCCAGCAGTTTACCCACTAGCGGACAAGAGACCCAGTACTTC. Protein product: CASSLPTSGQETQYF. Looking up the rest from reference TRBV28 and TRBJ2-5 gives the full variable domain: DVKVTQSSRYLVKRTGEKVFLECVQDMDHENMFWYRQDPGLGLRLIYFSYDVKMKEKGDIPEGYSVSREKKERFSLILESASTNQTSMYLCASSLPTSGQETQYFGPGTRLLVL.

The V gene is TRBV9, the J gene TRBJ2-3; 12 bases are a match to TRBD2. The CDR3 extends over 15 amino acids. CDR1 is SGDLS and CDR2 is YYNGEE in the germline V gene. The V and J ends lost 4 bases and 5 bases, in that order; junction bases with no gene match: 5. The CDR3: CASSRGLAGGDTQYF. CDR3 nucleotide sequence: TGTGCCAGCAGCCGGGGACTAGCGGGTGGAGATACGCAGTATTTT.

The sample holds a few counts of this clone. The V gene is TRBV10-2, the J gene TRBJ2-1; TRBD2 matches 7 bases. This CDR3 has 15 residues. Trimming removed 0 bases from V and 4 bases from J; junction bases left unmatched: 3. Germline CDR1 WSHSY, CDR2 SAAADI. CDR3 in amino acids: CASSESVGGYNEQFF. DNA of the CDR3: TGCGCCAGCAGTGAGTCGGTGGGAGGGTACAATGAGCAGTTCTTC.